Each of the 14 T cell receptor beta chains below was sequenced from the same sample in a study of beta chain features in type 1 diabetes. Expressed TCRB transcripts were sequenced because the isolated RNA had all been reverse transcribed beforehand. This table comes from immunoSEQ multiplex PCR, and its TCRdb copy is limited to in-frame clones, with some not included. The sample has roughly 230,000 clones; about 11% are singletons. Notes on the study in general: Researchers report that Type 1 diabetes patients had moderately but significantly shorter TCRB CDR3s across all four CD4+ subsets.

Their cognate antigens are unknown. Sequencing was carried out using naive CD4+ T cells from blood. The source is a man between 25 and 39 years old with type 1 diabetes.

This clone has a handful of counts. The chain carries TRBV7-2 and TRBJ1-5; tentative D call: TRBD1 (6 bases). Looked up from germline, CDR1 is SGHTA and CDR2 is FQGNSA. The V gene lost 5 bases and the J gene lost 5 bases, with 13 bases spanning the gap. There are 14 residues in the CDR3. CDR3 bases: TGTGCCAGCAGCCCCACAGGGTTCGATCAGCCCCAGCATTTT. Translating gives CASSPTGFDQPQHF.

This clone was counted a few times. The limits of the CDR3 on the DNA are not certain, so only TCRdb's listed CDR3 is given. This chain connects TRBV1 to TRBJ2-1; the table's D gene call, TRBD2, was not cross checked with the DNA. TRBV1 is a pseudogene locus. Counting both end residues, the CDR3 totals 16 amino acids. This CDR3 is CTSSYGCGGREGEQFF.

This clone showed up just a few times. V is TRBV30 and J is TRBJ2-7, with D perhaps TRBD2 (5 bases). This CDR3 region has 13 residues. CDR1 is GTSNPN, CDR2 SVGIG, per germline (reference sequence). V shed 3 bases and J shed 2 bases, with 11 bases lying between them. CDR3 coding DNA: TGTGCCTGGAGGTTCTCCGGGGCCTACGAGCAGTACTTC. It encodes CAWRFSGAYEQYF.

The chain combines TRBV6-5 with TRBJ2-7; D remains ambiguous. Looked up from germline, CDR1 is MNHEY and CDR2 is SVGAGI. CDR3 length: 12 amino acids. V shed 8 bases and J shed 5 bases, with 13 bases lying between them. This CDR3 is CASVGFGNEQYF. The CDR3 nucleotides read TGTGCCAGCGTGGGCTTTGGAAACGAGCAGTACTTC.

The rearrangement links TRBV2 to TRBJ1-1, with D tentatively TRBD1 (6 bases). The V gene's germline CDR1 is SNHLY and CDR2 FYNNEI. The CDR3 runs 15 residues. V was shortened by 4 bases and J by 0 bases, with 12 bases between the two germline ends. The CDR3 loop is CASSVWGPMNTEAFF. In DNA, the CDR3 is TGTGCCAGCAGTGTCTGGGGGCCTATGAACACTGAAGCTTTCTTT.

This chain uses TRBV7-2 with TRBJ2-1; 9 bases match TRBD2. This CDR3 contains 15 residues. V lost 1 base, J lost 4 bases, and 2 bases stayed unmatched. In germline, CDR1 is SGHTA, CDR2 FQGNSA. The CDR3 region has the DNA TGTGCCAGCAGCTTAGAGGCGGGGGGGTACAATGAGCAGTTCTTC. Amino acid sequence: CASSLEAGGYNEQFF.

In its sample, this clone was seen a few times. The chain has TRBV7-9 and TRBJ2-7; D unclear. The germline V gene has CDR1 SEHNR and CDR2 FQNEAQ (reference sequence). This CDR3 region has 12 residues. V lost 4 bases to trimming and J lost 4 bases, with 8 bases between them. The CDR3 nucleotides are TGTGCCAGCAGCTCGCCCGGTTACGAGCAGTACTTC. Its translation: CASSSPGYEQYF.

The chain uses TRBV6-6 and TRBJ1-2; 8 nucleotides match TRBD1. Germline lookup yields CDR1 MNHNY and CDR2 SVGAGI (reference sequence). The CDR3 spans 14 residues. The ends lost 6 bases at V and 1 base at J; junction bases unmatched: 4. Here the CDR3 reads CASSPGGNNYGYTF. In DNA form, the CDR3 reads TGTGCCAGCAGCCCAGGGGGCAATAACTATGGCTACACCTTC.

This clone has only a few counts. This chain uses TRBV7-2 with TRBJ2-3; TRBD2 agrees at 11 bases. CDR1 and CDR2 (germline): SGHTA, FQGNSA. This CDR3 is 15 amino acids long. Trimming removed 2 bases from V and 7 bases from J; junction bases left unmatched: 5. The CDR3 DNA reads TGTGCCAGCAGCTTATTAGCGGGGGGGCCGTATACGCAGTATTTT. Amino acids: CASSLLAGGPYTQYF.

This clone appeared a few times. This chain links TRBV7-9 with TRBJ1-2; 7 nucleotides match TRBD1. The CDR3 covers 13 residues. Unmatched junction bases numbered 3, after V lost 3 bases and J lost 5 bases. CDR1 and CDR2 (germline): SEHNR, FQNEAQ (reference sequence). The CDR3 DNA reads TGTGCCAGCAGCTTGACAGGGAGGTATGGCTACACCTTC. Translation: CASSLTGRYGYTF.

The chain carries TRBV9 and TRBJ2-5, with D possibly TRBD2 on 5 matching bases. The germline CDR1 and CDR2 sequences are SGDLS and YYNGEE. With 0 bases removed from V and 5 bases from J, the gap between germline ends came to 5 bases. The CDR3 sequence is 12 residues long. CDR3 nucleotide sequence: TGTGCCAGCAGCGTAGCGGGGGAGACCCAGTACTTC. Translation gives CASSVAGETQYF.

J is TRBJ2-3 and V is TRBV7-9, with 8 bases lining up with TRBD2. There are 16 residues in the CDR3. The V gene end was trimmed by 2 bases and the J gene end by 3 bases; junction bases not matched to a gene: 7. Germline V gene sequence: CDR1 SEHNR, CDR2 FQNEAQ (reference sequence). The CDR3 protein is CASSLSGGARTDTQYF. CDR3 nucleotide sequence: TGTGCCAGCAGCTTATCGGGGGGGGCCAGGACAGATACGCAGTATTTT.

This clone turned up a few times. The gene calls are TRBV4-3 and TRBJ2-3, with 12 bases fitting TRBD2. The CDR3 has 18 amino acids. Germline trimming cut 4 bases from V and 2 bases from J; bases unmatched to any gene: 10. Looked up from germline, CDR1 is LGHNA and CDR2 is YSLEER. This chain's CDR3 is CASSRAGLAGFVTDTQYF. DNA of the CDR3: TGCGCCAGCAGCCGAGCCGGACTAGCGGGATTTGTCACAGATACGCAGTATTTT.

V is TRBV30 and J is TRBJ1-5; the match to TRBD1 covers 7 bases. V shed 5 bases, J shed 3 bases, and the junction held 4 bases outside the gene matches. Germline values: CDR1 GTSNPN, CDR2 SVGIG (reference sequence). The CDR3 sequence is 13 residues long. This CDR3 is CAWATGHNQPQHF. CDR3 nucleotide sequence: TGTGCCTGGGCGACAGGGCACAATCAGCCCCAGCATTTT. The full variable domain, its missing parts supplied by reference TRBV30 and TRBJ1-5, is SQTIHQWPATLVQPVGSPLSLECTVEGTSNPNLYWYRQAAGRGLQLLFYSVGIGQISSEVPQNLSASRPQDRQFILSSKKLLLSDSGFYLCAWATGHNQPQHFGDGTRLSIL.